Shown below are 5 T cell receptor beta chains from a single sample sequenced in a study of early T cells in non-severe SARS-CoV-2 infection. TCRdb redid the calling of the 5' RACE reads with MiXCR, one entry per CDR3 protein. The sample lists approximately 71,000 distinct CDR3 sequences, 12% occurring once. The material sequenced was whole blood. These receptors were collected from an adult who was a healthcare worker with PCR-confirmed SARS-CoV-2 infection or an uninfected control (not recorded which).

The table lists this clonotype with a few counts. This rearrangement joins TRBV6-2 or TRBV6-3 to TRBJ2-7; D might be TRBD2 (7 bases). Germline V lookup: CDR1 MNHEY, CDR2 SVGEGT. This CDR3 is built from 15 residues. V gave up 0 bases and J gave up 3 bases, with 12 bases separating them. In nucleotides, the CDR3 is TGTGCCAGCAGTTACTCGGAGGGGGGGGTCTACGAGCAGTACTTC. Encoded protein: CASSYSEGGVYEQYF.

This clonotype has ten or more counts. The chain links TRBV7-2 to TRBJ2-2; D is unclear. Germline V gene data show CDR1 as SGHTA and CDR2 as FQGNSA. This CDR3 contains 12 residues. With 1 base removed from V and 5 bases from J, the gap between germline ends came to 2 bases. The CDR3 nucleotides are TGTGCCAGCAGCTTAGGAACCGGGGAGCTGTTTTTT. This codes for CASSLGTGELFF.

This clonotype was counted many times. The chain's CDR3 is CATSMTSGREYQETQYF. CDR3 nucleotide sequence: TGTGCCACCAGCATGACTAGCGGGAGGGAGTACCAAGAGACCCAGTACTTC. The rearrangement links TRBV24-1 to TRBJ2-5; TRBD2 aligns across 14 bases. Germline-derived CDR1 and CDR2 are KGHDR and SFDVKD. The junction had 6 bases not matched to a gene; V was cut back by 7 bases and J by 0 bases. This CDR3 is 17 amino acids long.

The chain uses TRBV3-1 and TRBJ2-7, with 13 bases that match TRBD2. This CDR3 has 15 residues. CDR1 and CDR2 (germline): LGHDT, YNNKEL (reference sequence). V lost 5 bases to trimming and J lost 6 bases; unmatched junction nucleotides: 7. CDR3 region: CASSAVTSGGTEQYF. CDR3 sequence (DNA): TGTGCCAGCAGCGCTGTGACTAGCGGGGGGACCGAGCAGTACTTC.

The chain combines TRBV30 with TRBJ1-6; 8 positions agree with TRBD1. V was clipped by 2 bases and J by 7 bases; unmatched bases: 7. From germline, CDR1 is GTSNPN and CDR2 SVGIG (reference sequence). The CDR3 covers 15 residues. The CDR3 loop is CAWSYPGQANSPLHF. In DNA, the CDR3 is TGTGCCTGGAGTTACCCGGGACAGGCGAATTCACCCCTCCACTTT.